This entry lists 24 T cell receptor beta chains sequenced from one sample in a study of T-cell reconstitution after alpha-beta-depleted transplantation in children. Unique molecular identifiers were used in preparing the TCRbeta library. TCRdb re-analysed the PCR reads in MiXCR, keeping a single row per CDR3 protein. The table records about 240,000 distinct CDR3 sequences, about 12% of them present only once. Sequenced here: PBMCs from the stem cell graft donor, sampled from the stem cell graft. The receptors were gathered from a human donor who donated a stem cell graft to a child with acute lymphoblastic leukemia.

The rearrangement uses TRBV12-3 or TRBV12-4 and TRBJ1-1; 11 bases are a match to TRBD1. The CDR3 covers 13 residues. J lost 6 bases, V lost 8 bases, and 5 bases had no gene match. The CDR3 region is CASRGQGASEAFF. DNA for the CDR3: TGTGCCAGCCGTGGACAGGGGGCATCTGAAGCTTTCTTT.

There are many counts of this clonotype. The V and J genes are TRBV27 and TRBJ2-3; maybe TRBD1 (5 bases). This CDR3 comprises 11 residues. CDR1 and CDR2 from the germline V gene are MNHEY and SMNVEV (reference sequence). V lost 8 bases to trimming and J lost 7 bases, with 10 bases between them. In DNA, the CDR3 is TGTGCCAGCGGGTTGGGGCATACGCAGTATTTT. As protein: CASGLGHTQYF.

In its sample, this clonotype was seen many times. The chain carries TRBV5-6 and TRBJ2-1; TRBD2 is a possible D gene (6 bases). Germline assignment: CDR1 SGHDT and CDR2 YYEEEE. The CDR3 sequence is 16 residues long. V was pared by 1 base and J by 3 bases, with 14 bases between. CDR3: CASSLPGRGNYNEQFF. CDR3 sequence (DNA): TGTGCCAGCAGCTTGCCCGGCCGGGGGAACTACAATGAGCAGTTCTTC.

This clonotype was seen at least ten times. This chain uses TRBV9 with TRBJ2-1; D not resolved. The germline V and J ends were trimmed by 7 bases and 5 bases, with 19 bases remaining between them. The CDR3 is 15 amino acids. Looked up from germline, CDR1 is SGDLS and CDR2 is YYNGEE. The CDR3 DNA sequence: TGTGCCAGCTCCACCCCGGAGTCTGGTAACAATGAGCAGTTCTTC. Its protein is CASSTPESGNNEQFF.

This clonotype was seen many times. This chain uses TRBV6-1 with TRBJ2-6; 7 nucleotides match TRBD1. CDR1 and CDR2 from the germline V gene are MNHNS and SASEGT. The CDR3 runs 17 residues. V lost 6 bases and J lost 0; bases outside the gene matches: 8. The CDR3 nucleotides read TGTGCCAGCAGGAGGGGGCAGGGAAGCTCTGGGGCCAACGTCCTGACTTTC. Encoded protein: CASRRGQGSSGANVLTF.

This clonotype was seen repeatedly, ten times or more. The CDR3 loop is CASSHAGGIETQYF. Written as DNA, the CDR3 is TGTGCCAGCAGCCACGCAGGGGGGATAGAGACCCAGTACTTC. The chain combines TRBV3-1 with TRBJ2-5; tentatively, D is TRBD1 (7 bases). V lost 3 bases and J 4 bases, leaving 12 bases between the germline ends. CDR3 length: 14 amino acids. Per germline, CDR1 LGHDT and CDR2 YNNKEL (reference sequence).

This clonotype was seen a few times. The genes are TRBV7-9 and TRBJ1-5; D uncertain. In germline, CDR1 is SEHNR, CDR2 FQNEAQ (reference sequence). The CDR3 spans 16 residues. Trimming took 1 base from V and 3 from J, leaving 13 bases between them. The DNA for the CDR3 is TGTGCCAGCAGCTTAGGGCCCCGCGGGAACAATCAGCCCCAGCATTTT. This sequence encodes CASSLGPRGNNQPQHF.

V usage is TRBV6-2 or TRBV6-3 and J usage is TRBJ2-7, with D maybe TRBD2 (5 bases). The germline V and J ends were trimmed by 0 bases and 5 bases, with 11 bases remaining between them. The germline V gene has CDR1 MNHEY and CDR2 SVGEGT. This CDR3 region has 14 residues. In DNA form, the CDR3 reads TGTGCCAGCAGTTACTCGCCGAGTAGCGACGAGCAGTACTTC. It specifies CASSYSPSSDEQYF.

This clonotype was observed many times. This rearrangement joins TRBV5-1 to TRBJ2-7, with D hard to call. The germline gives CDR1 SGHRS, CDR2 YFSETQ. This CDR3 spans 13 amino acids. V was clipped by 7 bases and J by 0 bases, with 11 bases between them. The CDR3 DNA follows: TGCGCCAGCCAGGCTAGTGCCTCCTACGAGCAGTACTTC. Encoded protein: CASQASASYEQYF.

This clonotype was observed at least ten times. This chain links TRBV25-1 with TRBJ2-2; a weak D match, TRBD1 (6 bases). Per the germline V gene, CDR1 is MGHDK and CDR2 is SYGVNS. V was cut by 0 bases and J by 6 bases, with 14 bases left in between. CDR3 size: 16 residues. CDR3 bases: TGTGCCAGCAGTGAATATGGGCAGGGGACGGCCGGGGAGCTGTTTTTT. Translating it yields CASSEYGQGTAGELFF.

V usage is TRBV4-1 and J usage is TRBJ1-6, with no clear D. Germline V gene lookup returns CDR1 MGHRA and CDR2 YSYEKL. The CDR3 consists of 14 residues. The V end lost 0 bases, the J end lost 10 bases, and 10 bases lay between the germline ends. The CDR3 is CASSQEDAVSPLHF. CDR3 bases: TGCGCCAGCAGCCAAGAGGACGCGGTCTCACCCCTCCACTTT.

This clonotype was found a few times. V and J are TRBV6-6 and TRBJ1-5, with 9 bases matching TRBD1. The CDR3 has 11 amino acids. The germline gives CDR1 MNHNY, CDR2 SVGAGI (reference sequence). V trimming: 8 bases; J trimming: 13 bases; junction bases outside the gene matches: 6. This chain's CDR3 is CASGTGGNQHF. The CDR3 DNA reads TGTGCCAGCGGCACAGGGGGCAATCAGCATTTT.

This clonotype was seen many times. CDR3: CASSLDRLNTGELFF. The CDR3 nucleotides are TGTGCCAGCAGTTTAGACAGGCTAAACACCGGGGAGCTGTTTTTT. This chain joins TRBV12-3 or TRBV12-4 and TRBJ2-2, with D tentatively TRBD1 (5 bases). V was clipped by 1 base and J by 2 bases, with 8 bases between them. The CDR3 is 15 amino acids.

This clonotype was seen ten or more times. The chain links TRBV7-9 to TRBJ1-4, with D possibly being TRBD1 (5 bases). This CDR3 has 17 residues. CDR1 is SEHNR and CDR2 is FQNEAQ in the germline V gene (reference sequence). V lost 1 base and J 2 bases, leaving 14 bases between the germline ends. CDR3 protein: CASSLVSGTMTNEKLFF. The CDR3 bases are TGTGCCAGCAGCTTAGTGTCAGGGACGATGACTAATGAAAAACTGTTTTTT.

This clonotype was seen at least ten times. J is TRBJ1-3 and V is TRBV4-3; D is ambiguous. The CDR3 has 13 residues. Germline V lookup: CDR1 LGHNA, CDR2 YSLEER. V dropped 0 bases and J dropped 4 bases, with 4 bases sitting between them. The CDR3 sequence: CASSQERGNTIYF. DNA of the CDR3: TGCGCCAGCAGCCAAGAACGGGGAAACACCATATATTTT.

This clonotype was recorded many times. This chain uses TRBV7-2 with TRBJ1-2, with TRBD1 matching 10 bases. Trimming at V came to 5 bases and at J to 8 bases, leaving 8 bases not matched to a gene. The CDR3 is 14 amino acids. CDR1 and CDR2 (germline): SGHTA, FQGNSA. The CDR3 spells CASSIGQGVGGYTF. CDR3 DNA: TGTGCCAGCAGCATCGGACAGGGGGTAGGGGGCTACACCTTC.

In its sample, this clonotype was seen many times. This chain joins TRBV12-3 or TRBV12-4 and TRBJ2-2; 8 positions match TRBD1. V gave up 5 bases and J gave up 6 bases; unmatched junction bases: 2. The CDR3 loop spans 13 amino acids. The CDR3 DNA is TGTGCCAGCAGTAAGACAGGGGCCGGGGAGCTGTTTTTT. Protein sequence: CASSKTGAGELFF.

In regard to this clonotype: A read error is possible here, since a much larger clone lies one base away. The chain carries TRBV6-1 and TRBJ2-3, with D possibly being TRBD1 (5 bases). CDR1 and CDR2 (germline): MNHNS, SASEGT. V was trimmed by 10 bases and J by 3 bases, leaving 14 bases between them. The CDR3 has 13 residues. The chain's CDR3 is CATRLGQTDTQYF. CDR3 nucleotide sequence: TGTGCCACCCGTCTGGGGCAAACAGATACGCAGTATTTT.

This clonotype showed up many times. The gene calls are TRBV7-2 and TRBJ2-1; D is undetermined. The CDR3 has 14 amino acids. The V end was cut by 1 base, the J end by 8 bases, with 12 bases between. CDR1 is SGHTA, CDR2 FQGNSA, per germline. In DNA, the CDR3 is TGTGCCAGCAGCTTAGGAAGTTTCCCCCATGAGCAGTTCTTC. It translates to CASSLGSFPHEQFF.

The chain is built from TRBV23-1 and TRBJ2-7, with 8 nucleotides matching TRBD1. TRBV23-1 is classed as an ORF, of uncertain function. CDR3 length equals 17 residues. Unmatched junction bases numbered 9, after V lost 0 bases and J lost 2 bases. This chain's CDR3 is CASSQSMGQVTPYEQYF. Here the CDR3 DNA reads TGCGCCAGCAGTCAATCGATGGGACAGGTTACCCCCTACGAGCAGTACTTC.

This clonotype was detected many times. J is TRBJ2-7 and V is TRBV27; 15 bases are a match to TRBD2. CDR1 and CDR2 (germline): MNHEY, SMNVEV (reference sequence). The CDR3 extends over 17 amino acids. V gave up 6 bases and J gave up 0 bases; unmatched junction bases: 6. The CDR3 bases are TGTGCCAGCAGAAGGACTAGCGGGAGGGGGTTCTCCTACGAGCAGTACTTC. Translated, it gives CASRRTSGRGFSYEQYF.

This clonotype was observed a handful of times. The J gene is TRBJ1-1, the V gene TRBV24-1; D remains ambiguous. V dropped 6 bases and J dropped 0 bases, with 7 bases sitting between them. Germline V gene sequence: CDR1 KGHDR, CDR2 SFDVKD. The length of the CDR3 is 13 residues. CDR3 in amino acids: CATSMSVNTEAFF. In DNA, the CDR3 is TGTGCCACCAGTATGTCAGTGAACACTGAAGCTTTCTTT.

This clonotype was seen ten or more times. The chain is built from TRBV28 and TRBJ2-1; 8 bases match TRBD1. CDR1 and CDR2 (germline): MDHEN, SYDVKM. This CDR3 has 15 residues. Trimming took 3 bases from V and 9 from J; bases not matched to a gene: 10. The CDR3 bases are TGTGCCAGCAGTTTGGCAGGGGGCTTCCCGGGTGAGCAGTTCTTC. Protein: CASSLAGGFPGEQFF.

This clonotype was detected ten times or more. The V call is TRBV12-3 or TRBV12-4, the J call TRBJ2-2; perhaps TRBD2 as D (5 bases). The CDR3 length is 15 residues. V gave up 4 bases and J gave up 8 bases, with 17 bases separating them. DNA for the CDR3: TGTGCCAGCAGTTCCCGGGAAGCCTTCGTGGGGGAGCTGTTTTTT. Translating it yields CASSSREAFVGELFF.